This T cell receptor beta chain was recovered during a study of T-cell memory formation after mild COVID-19. Looking at the study overall: There were largely donor-specific TCR clusters.

Study-level points and caveats: Second-wave clones that peaked on day 37 lacked confirmed SARS-CoV-2 specificity.

Comment on this clonotype: Its antigen is currently unknown.

Each CDR3 protein gets one entry after TCRdb re-called the 5' RACE reads with MiXCR. The sample yields about 390,000 distinct CDR3 sequences, roughly 15% seen once. The V end was cut by 2 bases, the J end by 11 bases, with 15 bases between. Germline V gene sequence: CDR1 SGHTA, CDR2 FQGNSA. This CDR3 spans 13 amino acids. Sequencing was performed on PBMCs or a T cell subset sorted from them (not recorded which). The rearrangement joins TRBV7-2 to TRBJ1-1; D possibly corresponds to TRBD1 (5 bases). The TCR originated in a man aged 18 to 29 who had mild COVID-19 (a few samples of this study predate the infection). Cell type and time point are not known. CDR3 nucleotides: TGTGCCAGCAGCTTATTCCCCAGGGTGAGCGCTTTCTTT. The encoded protein is CASSLFPRVSAFF.